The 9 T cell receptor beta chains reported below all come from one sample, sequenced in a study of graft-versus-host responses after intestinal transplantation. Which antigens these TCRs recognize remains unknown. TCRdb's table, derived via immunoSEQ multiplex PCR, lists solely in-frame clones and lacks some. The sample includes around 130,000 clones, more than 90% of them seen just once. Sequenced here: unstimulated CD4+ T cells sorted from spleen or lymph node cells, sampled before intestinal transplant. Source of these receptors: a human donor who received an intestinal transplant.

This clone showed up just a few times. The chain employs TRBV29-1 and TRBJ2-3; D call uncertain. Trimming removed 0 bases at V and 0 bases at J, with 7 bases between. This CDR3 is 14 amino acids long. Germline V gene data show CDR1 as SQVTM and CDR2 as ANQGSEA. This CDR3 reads CSVEDSPSTDTQYF. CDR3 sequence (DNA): TGCAGCGTTGAAGACTCGCCTAGCACAGATACGCAGTATTTT.

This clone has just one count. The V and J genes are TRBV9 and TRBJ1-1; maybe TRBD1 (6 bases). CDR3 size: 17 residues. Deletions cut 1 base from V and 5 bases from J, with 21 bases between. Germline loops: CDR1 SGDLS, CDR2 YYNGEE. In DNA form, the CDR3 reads TGTGCCAGCAGCGTATCACCCCTGGGGGGGGCGAGAACTGAAGCTTTCTTT. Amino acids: CASSVSPLGGARTEAFF.

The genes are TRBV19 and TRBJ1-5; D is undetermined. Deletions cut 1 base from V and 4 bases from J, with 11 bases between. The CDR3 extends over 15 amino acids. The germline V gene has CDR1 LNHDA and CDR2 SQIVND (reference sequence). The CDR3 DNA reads TGTGCCAGTAGTATAGTGAGGGCAATGAATCAGCCCCAGCATTTT. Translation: CASSIVRAMNQPQHF.

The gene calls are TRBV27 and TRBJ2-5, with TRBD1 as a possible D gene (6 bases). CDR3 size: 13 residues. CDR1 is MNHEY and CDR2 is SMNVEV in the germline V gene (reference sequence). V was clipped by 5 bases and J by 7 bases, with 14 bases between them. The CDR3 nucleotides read TGTGCCAGCAGTACGACAGGATTGGGGACCCAGTACTTC. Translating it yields CASSTTGLGTQYF.

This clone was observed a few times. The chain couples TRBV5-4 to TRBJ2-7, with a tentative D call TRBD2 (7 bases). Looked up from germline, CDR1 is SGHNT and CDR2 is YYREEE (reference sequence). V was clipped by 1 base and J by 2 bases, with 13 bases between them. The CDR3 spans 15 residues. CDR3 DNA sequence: TGTGCCAGCAGCTTGTTCAGGGGAGGGACCTACGAGCAGTACTTC. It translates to CASSLFRGGTYEQYF. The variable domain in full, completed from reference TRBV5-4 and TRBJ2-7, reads ETGVTQSPTHLIKTRGQQVTLRCSSQSGHNTVSWYQQALGQGPQFIFQYYREEENGRGNFPPRFSGLQFPNYSSELNVNALELDDSALYLCASSLFRGGTYEQYFGPGTRLTVT.

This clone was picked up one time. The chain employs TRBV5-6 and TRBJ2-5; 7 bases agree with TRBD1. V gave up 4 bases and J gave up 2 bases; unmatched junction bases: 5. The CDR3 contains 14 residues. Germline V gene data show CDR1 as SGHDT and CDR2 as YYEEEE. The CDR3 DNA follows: TGTGCCAGCAGCGGCCAACAGGGGCAAGAGACCCAGTACTTC. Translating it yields CASSGQQGQETQYF.

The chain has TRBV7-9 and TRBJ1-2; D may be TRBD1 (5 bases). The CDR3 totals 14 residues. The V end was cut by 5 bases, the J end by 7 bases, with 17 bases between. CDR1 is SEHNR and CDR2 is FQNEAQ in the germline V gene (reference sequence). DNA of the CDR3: TGTGCCAGCAGCCCCCGTGGGGATAGGGGTGGCTACACCTTC. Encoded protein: CASSPRGDRGGYTF.

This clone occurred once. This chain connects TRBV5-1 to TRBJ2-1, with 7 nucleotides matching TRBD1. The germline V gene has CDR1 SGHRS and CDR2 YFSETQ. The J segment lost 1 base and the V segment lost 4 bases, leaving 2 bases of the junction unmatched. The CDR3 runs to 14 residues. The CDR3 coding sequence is TGCGCCAGCAGCGCAGGGGGATCCTACAATGAGCAGTTCTTC. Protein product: CASSAGGSYNEQFF.

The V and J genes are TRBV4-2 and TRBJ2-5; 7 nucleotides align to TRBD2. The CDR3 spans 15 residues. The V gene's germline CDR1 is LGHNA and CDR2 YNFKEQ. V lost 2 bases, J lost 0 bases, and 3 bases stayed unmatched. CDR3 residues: CASSQLGTNQETQYF. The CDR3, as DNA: TGTGCCAGCAGCCAACTGGGGACTAACCAAGAGACCCAGTACTTC.